This note documents a single TCR beta chain sequence. This clonotype has at least ten counts. No antigen is known for it. Per-base qualities were not stored, and no clone one base away is much larger. Ophthalmopathy patients had moderately to severely active disease, Clinical Activity Score of at least 3, NOSPECS grade of at least 4, and disease duration under 3 months. Patients with other autoimmune diseases, uncontrolled infections, pregnancy or lactation were excluded. Clinical symptoms, serum thyroxine, TRAb, thyroid ultrasound and orbital computed tomography formed the basis of the diagnosis. Using Ficoll-Paque density gradient centrifugation, PBMCs were isolated from about 9.4 ml of fresh peripheral blood. Total RNA was extracted with Trizol reagent and quality-checked on an Agilent 2100 Bioanalyzer. This entry comes from a study of Graves' ophthalmopathy and Graves' hyperthyroidism (dated by TCRdb to 2016 to 2019). With respect to the entire study: Peripheral blood samples were taken at the time of initial diagnosis, before any treatment was given. T-cell repertoires of thyroid tissue and blood were compared in more than 5 hyperthyroidism patients. Following sample collection, hyperthyroidism patients were given methimazole at a starting dose of 30 mg daily, and ophthalmopathy patients were given high-dose intravenous methylprednisolone. An independent validation cohort was composed of around 19 hyperthyroidism patients and some 16 patients who later progressed from hyperthyroidism to ophthalmopathy. To tell Graves' ophthalmopathy apart from Graves' hyperthyroidism, and to predict which patients would progress to ophthalmopathy, the study relied on TCR beta repertoire signatures. To explore V-J signatures distinguishing ophthalmopathy from hyperthyroidism, a discovery set of more than 95 patients (about 43 ophthalmopathy, 57 stable hyperthyroidism) was enrolled. In total, approximately 140 blood samples were TCR-sequenced: approximately 42 ophthalmopathy, under 85 hyperthyroidism and roughly 17 hyperthyroidism-to-ophthalmopathy patients.

The full study reports these points: Sample size was not predetermined statistically, and investigators were not blinded to group allocation. Most of the expanded thyroid clonotypes with a frequency above 0.001 were also detected in blood, and it was suggested that the thyroid immune response may be reflected by blood repertoires. In validation, the model predicted ophthalmopathy progression with about 71% sensitivity and roughly 78% specificity; around twelve predicted patients were CT-confirmed with GO in a median of approximately six months. In cross-validation, the 13-signature model distinguished ophthalmopathy from stable hyperthyroidism with approximately 85% sensitivity and about 84% specificity, and in the test set the corresponding values were approximately 80% and 75%.

For repertoire sequencing, TCR beta CDR3 regions were amplified from RNA transcripts. A first-round RT-PCR used HTBI primers with the Qiagen OneStep RT-PCR kit, followed by a second-round multiplex PCR, size selection and purification. Libraries were sequenced paired-end with 100 bp reads on an Illumina HiSeq2000. Processing in the source paper ran as follows. SOAPnuke was used to process the reads, throwing out any read that had adapters, had uncalled bases, had a mean Phred below 15, or lacked an exact constant-primer or identifier match. COPE v1.2.5 was used to merge the high-quality paired reads. Each unique nucleotide sequence was defined as a clonotype, and clonotypes were aligned to IMGT TRB V, D and J references with MiTCR v1.1. The analysis was limited to V-J combinations with a frequency above 0.0001, which together covered over 99% of the repertoires. For each V-J combination, a TCR clonal expansion and chaos score was defined as the ratio of F50 clonal expansion to chaos observed in the TCRdist matrix. Welch's t-statistics and random forest were used to reduce features to over ten V-J combinations, which were fed into a naive Bayes classifier. The Morisita-Horn index was used to measure how similar the thyroid and blood repertoires were. In-frame beta chains were kept once TCRdb had trimmed the public reads at Q25 with fastp and called clones with MiXCR. When rows share a CDR3 protein, they turn into one entry using the most common DNA and genes. The V and J calls and clone size come from TCRdb's table, not from the authors' own analysis. The sample table shows 500,000 to 800,000 distinct CDR3 sequences, and 35% to 45% are seen once. The ten largest clones represent more than 2.5% of the sample.

The sample consisted of peripheral blood. The sequence came from an adult man with Graves' ophthalmopathy.

Here the CDR3 is given as CASSADRVSGYTF. The DNA sequence reads TGTGCCAGCAGCGCGGACAGGGTATCGGGCTACACCTTC. The rearrangement joined TRBV7-9 to TRBJ1-2; TRBD1 matches 8 bases in the middle. Via the germline V gene (reference sequence), CDR1 is SEHNR and CDR2 FQNEAQ. The germline V and J ends show losses of 5 bases and 8 bases respectively, and no gene match explains 7 bases of the junction. From the cysteine up to the phenylalanine, the CDR3 has a length of 13 residues. Only the CDR3 DNA is retained, 39 bases long and in frame from the first base.